This TCR beta chain was sequenced in a study of blood T cells in healthy people across ages. Germline values: CDR1 SEHNR, CDR2 FQNEAQ (reference sequence). This CDR3 is built from 15 residues. V was shortened by 5 bases and J by 0 bases, with 11 bases between the two germline ends. About this clonotype itself: Its antigen is not known.

The second PCR ran about 6 to 11 cycles with a sample-barcoded 5' primer and J-beta primers. One entry per CDR3 protein, called by TCRdb with MiXCR from the 5' RACE reads. There are 700,000 to 1,000,000 distinct CDR3 sequences in the sample; 40% to 50% occur only once, and 15% to 25% lies in the top ten. Study findings and constraints: Long-lived and aged donors differed, with more naive CD4+ cells and higher diversity in the long-lived. It was not possible, with unsorted PBMCs, to conclusively compare naive and antigen-experienced cells.

Isolation per sample recovered at least 7 million PBMCs. The sequenced sample was blood. This sequence was found in a man in his 60s in good health. The chain links TRBV7-9 to TRBJ1-3; the D is unclear. The CDR3 reads CASSQAGGSGNTIYF. The DNA for the CDR3 is TGTGCCAGCAGCCAAGCGGGAGGCTCTGGAAACACCATATATTTT.